This T cell receptor beta chain was identified during a study of PD-1 blockade in classical Hodgkin lymphoma. For the study at large: Nivolumab 3 mg/kg was given intravenously every 2 weeks. Regarding the study as a whole: The diversity seen at baseline in complete responders resembled that of newly diagnosed patients. TCR diversity at baseline was reported to be reduced in newly diagnosed patients relative to healthy donors.

As concerns this clone: Its antigen is currently unknown.

As to time point: cycle 4 day 1 (C4D1), after 5 to 7 weeks of nivolumab. Each of the patients experienced relapse following autologous stem cell transplantation, and their brentuximab vedotin exposure differed. Assay used: immunoSEQ multiplex PCR; TCRdb lists only in-frame clones, some missing. The sample has some 95,000 clones, 90% seen once. This CDR3 contains 14 residues. Trimming cost V 5 bases and J 0 bases, with 11 bases left between them. From germline, CDR1 is GTSNPN and CDR2 SVGIG (reference sequence). V usage is TRBV30 and J usage is TRBJ2-4, with D hard to call. Sequencing was performed on peripheral blood mononuclear cells (PBMCs), taken before the fourth cycle of nivolumab. The sequence derives from a human donor with classical Hodgkin lymphoma. The CDR3 region is CAWGKGLAKNIQYF. CDR3 DNA: TGTGCCTGGGGAAAAGGGCTAGCCAAAAACATTCAGTACTTC.